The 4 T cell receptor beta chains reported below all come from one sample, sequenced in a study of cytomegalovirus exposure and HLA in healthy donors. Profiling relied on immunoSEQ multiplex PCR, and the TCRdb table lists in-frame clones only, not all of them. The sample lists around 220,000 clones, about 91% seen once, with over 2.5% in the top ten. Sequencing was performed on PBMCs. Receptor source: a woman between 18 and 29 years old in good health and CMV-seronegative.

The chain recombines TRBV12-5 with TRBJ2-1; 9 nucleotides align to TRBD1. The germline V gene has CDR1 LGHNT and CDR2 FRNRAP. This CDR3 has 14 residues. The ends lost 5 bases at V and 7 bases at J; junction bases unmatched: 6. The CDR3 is CASGTDDRGNEQFF. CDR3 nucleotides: TGTGCTAGTGGTACCGACGACAGGGGGAATGAGCAGTTCTTC. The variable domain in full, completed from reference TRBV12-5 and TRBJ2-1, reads DARVTQTPRHKVTEMGQEVTMRCQPILGHNTVFWYRQTMMQGLELLAYFRNRAPLDDSGMPKDRFSAEMPDATLATLKIQPSEPRDSAVYFCASGTDDRGNEQFFGPGTRLTVL.

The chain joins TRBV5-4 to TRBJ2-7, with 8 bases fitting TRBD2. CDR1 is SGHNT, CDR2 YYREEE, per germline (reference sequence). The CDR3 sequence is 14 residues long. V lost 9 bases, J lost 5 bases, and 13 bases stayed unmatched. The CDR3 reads CATRPGLEANEQYF. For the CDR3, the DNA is TGTGCCACCCGACCGGGACTAGAGGCTAACGAGCAGTACTTC.

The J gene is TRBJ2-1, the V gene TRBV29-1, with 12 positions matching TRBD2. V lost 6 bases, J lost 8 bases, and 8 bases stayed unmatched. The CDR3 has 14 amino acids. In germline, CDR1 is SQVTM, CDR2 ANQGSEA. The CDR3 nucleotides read TGCAGCGTACTGACTAGCGGGAGAGGCGATGAGCAGTTCTTC. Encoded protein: CSVLTSGRGDEQFF.

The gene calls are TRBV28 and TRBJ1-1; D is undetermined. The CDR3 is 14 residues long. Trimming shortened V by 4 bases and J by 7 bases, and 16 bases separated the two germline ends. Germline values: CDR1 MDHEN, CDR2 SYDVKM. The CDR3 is CASSWAFGLFEAFF. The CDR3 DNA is TGTGCCAGCAGTTGGGCTTTTGGACTATTTGAAGCTTTCTTT.